This T cell receptor (beta chain) came from a study of identical twins. TCRdb processed the 5' RACE reads anew with MiXCR; each CDR3 protein has one entry. In the table there are about 530,000 distinct CDR3 sequences, 13% to 15% of which are singletons. This clonotype appeared a few times. Its antigen is not known. The study's findings and limits: In zero-insertion analyses, partial confounding could arise from invariant MAIT and iNKT cells. Compared with models, monozygotic twins showed more out-of-frame TCR alpha sharing.

Trimming shortened V by 3 bases and J by 6 bases, and 20 bases separated the two germline ends. Germline lookup yields CDR1 SGHRS and CDR2 YFSETQ. This CDR3 contains 16 residues. The sample also formed part of further work on yellow fever vaccine responses in identical twins.

This clonotype was obtained from a woman younger than 30 in good health. The chain joins TRBV5-1 to TRBJ2-3; weak D call: TRBD2 (6 bases). Sequencing used CD4+ T cells sorted from blood. DNA for the CDR3: TGCGCCAGCAGCTGGGACCCACTAGCCGCCGGGGATACGCAGTATTTT. Protein: CASSWDPLAAGDTQYF.